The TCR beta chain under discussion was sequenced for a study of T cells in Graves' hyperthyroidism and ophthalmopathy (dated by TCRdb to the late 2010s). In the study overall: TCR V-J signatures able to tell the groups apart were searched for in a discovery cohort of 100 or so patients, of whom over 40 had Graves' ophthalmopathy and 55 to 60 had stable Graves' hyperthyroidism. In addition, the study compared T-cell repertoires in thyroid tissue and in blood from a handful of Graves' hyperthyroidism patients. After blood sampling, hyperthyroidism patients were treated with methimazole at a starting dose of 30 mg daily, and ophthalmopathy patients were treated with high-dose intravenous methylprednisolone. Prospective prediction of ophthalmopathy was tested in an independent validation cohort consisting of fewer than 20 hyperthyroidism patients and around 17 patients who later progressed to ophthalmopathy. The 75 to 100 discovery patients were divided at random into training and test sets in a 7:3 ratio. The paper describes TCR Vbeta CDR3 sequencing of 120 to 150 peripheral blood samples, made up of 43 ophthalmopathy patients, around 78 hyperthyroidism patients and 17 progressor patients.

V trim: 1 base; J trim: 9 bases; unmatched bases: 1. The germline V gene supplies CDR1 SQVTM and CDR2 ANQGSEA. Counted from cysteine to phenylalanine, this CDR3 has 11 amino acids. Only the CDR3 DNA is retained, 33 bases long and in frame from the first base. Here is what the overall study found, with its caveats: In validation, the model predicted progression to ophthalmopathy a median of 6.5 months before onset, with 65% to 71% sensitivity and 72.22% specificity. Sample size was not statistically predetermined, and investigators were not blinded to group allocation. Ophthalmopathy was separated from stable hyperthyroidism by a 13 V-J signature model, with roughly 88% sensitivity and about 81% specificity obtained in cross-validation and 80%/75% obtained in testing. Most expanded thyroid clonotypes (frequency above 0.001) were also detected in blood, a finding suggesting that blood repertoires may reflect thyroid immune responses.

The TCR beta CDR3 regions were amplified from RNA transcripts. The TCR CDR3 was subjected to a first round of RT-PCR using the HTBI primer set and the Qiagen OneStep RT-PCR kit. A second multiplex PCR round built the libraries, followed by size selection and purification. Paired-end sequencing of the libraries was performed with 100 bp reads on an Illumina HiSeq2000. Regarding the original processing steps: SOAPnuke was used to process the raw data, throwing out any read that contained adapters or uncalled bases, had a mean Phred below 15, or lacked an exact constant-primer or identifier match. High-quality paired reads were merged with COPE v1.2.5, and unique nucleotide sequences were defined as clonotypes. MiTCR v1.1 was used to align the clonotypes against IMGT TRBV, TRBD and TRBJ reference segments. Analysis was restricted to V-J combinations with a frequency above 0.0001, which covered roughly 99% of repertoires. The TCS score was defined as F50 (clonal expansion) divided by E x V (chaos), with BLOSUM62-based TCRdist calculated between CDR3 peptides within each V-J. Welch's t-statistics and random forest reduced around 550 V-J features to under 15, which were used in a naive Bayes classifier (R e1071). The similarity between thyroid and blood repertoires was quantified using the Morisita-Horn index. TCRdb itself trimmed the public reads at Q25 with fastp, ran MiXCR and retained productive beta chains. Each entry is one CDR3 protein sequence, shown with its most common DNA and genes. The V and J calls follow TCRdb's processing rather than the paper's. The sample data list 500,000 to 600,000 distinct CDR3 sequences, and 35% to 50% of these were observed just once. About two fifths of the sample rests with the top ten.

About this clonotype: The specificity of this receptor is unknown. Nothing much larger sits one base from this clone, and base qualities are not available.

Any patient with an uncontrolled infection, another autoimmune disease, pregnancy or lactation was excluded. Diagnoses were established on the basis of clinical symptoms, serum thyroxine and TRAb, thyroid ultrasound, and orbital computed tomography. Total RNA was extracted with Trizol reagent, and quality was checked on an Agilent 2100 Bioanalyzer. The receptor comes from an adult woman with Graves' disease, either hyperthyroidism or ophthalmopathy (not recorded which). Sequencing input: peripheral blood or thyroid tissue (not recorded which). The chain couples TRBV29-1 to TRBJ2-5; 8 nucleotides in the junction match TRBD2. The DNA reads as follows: TGCAGCGTTGAAGCGGGAGGGTCCCAGTACTTC. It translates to CSVEAGGSQYF.